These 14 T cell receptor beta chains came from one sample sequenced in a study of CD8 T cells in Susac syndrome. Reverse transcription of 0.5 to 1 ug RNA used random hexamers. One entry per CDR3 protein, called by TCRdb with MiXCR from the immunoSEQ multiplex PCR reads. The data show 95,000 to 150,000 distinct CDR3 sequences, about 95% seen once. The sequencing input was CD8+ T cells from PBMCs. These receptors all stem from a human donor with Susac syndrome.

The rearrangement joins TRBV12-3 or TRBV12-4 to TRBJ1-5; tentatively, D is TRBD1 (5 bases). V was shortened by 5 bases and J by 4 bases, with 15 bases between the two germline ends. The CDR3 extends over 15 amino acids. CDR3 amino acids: CASSPPGPLNQPQHF. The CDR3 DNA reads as TGTGCCAGCAGTCCTCCGGGACCGTTAAATCAGCCCCAGCATTTT.

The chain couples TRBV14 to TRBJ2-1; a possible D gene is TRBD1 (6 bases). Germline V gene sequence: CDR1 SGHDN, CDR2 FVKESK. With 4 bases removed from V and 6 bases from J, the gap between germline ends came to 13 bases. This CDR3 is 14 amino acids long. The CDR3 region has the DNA TGTGCCAGCAGCCCCCTGGGGGCATTCAATGAGCAGTTCTTC. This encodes CASSPLGAFNEQFF.

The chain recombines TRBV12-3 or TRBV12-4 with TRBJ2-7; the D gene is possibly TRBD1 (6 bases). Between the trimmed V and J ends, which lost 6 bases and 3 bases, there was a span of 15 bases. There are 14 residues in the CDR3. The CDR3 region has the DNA TGTGCCAGCAGAGGACAGAGCTCGGGCTACGAGCAGTACTTC. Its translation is CASRGQSSGYEQYF.

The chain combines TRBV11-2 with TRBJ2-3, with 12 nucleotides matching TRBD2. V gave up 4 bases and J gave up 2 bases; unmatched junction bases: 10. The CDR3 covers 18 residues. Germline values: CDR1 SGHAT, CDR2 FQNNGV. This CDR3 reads CASSSGGLAGTFTDTQYF. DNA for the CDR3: TGTGCCAGCAGCTCCGGCGGACTAGCGGGGACCTTCACAGATACGCAGTATTTT.

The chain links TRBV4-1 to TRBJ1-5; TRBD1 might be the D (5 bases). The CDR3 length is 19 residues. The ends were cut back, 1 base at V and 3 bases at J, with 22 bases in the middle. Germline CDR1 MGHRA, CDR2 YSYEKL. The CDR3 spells CASSQAETGLTRDNQPQHF. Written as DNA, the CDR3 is TGCGCCAGCAGCCAAGCGGAAACGGGACTGACCCGGGACAATCAGCCCCAGCATTTT.

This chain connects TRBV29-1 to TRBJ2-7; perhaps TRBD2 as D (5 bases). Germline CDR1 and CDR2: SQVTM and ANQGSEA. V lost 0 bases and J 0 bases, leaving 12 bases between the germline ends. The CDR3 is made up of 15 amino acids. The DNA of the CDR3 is TGCAGCGTTGAAGATCTCGGGGATACCTCCTACGAGCAGTACTTC. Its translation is CSVEDLGDTSYEQYF.

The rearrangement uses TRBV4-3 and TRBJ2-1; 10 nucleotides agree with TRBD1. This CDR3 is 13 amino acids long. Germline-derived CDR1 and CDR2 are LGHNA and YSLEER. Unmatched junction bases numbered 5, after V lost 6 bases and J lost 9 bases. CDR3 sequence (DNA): TGCGCCAGCAGGCCGACAGGGGGCGGTGAGCAGTTCTTC. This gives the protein CASRPTGGGEQFF.

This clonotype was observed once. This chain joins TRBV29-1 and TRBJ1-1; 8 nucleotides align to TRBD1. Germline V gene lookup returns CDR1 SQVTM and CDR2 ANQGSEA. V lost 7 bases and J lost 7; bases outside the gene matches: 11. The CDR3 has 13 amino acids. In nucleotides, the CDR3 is TGCAGCGACACGGGACAGGACTCGCTTGAAGCTTTCTTT. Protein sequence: CSDTGQDSLEAFF. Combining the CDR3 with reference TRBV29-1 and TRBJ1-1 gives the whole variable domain SAVISQKPSRDICQRGTSLTIQCQVDSQVTMMFWYRQQPGQSLTLIATANQGSEATYESGFVIDKFPISRPNLTFSTLTVSNMSPEDSSIYLCSDTGQDSLEAFFGQGTRLTVV.

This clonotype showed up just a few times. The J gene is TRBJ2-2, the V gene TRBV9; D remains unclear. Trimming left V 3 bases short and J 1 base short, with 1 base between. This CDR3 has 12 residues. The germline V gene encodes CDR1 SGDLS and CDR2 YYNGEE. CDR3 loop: CASSGNTGELFF. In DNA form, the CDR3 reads TGTGCCAGCAGCGGGAACACCGGGGAGCTGTTTTTT.

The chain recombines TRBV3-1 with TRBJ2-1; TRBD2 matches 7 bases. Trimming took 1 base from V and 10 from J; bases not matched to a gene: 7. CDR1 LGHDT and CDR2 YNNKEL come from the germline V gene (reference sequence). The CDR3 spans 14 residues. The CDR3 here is CASSQGRGRGEQFF. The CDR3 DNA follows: TGTGCCAGCAGCCAAGGACGGGGGAGGGGAGAGCAGTTCTTC.

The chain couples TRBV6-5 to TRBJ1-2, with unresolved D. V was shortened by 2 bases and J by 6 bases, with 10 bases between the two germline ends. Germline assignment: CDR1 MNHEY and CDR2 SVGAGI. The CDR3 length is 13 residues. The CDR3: CASSYEGDDGYTF. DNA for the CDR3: TGTGCCAGCAGTTACGAGGGAGACGATGGCTACACCTTC.

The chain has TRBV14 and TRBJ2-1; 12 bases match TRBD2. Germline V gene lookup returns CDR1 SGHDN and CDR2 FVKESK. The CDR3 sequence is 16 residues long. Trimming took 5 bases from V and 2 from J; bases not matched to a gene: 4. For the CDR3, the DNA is TGTGCCAGCAGCAAACGACTAGCGGGGGCCTACAATGAGCAGTTCTTC. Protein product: CASSKRLAGAYNEQFF. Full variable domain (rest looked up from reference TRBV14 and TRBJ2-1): EAGVTQFPSHSVIEKGQTVTLRCDPISGHDNLYWYRRVMGKEIKFLLHFVKESKQDESGMPNNRFLAERTGGTYSTLKVQPAELEDSGVYFCASSKRLAGAYNEQFFGPGTRLTVL.

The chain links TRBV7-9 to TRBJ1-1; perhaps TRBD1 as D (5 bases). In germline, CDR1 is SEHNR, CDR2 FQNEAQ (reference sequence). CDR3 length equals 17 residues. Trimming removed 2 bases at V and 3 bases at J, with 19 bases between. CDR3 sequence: CASSLSYLVAGDTEAFF. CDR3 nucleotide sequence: TGTGCCAGCAGCTTAAGTTATTTGGTAGCGGGGGACACTGAAGCTTTCTTT.

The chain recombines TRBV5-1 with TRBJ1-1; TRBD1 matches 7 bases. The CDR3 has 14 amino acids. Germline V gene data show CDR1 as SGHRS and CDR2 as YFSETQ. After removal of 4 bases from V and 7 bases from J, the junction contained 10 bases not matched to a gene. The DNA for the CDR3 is TGCGCCAGCAGCGCACACAGGGGTTCCGGTGAAGCTTTCTTT. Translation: CASSAHRGSGEAFF.